This TCR beta chain was sequenced for a study of shared clonotypes between healthy human individuals. Using immunoSEQ multiplex PCR, the repertoire was profiled, and TCRdb retains in-frame clones only, with some absent. The repertoire holds 1,400,000 or so clones, with around 98.5% as singletons. The sequenced sample consisted of naive CD4+ T cells sorted from blood. Subset indicated: CD45RA+ positively selected. The TCR sequence derives from a man aged 25 to 40 in good health.

CDR3 region: CASSFLGSGSYNEQFF. CDR3 DNA sequence: TGTGCCAGCAGTTTTCTCGGGAGTGGGTCCTACAATGAGCAGTTCTTC. V usage is TRBV28 and J usage is TRBJ2-1; TRBD2 might be the D (6 bases). The V end was cut by 3 bases, the J end by 1 base, with 13 bases between. This CDR3 has 16 amino acids. Germline CDR1 MDHEN, CDR2 SYDVKM.